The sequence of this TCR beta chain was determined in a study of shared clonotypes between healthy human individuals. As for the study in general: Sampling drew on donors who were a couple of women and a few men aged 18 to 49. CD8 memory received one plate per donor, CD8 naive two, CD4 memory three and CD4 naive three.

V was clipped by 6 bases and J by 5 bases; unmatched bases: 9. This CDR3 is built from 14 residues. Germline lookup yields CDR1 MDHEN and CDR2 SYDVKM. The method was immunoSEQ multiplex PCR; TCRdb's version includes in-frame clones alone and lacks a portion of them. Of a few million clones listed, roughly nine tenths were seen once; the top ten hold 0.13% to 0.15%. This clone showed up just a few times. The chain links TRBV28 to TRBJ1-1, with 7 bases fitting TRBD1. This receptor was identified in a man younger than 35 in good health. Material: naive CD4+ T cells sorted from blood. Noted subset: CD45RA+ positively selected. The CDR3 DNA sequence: TGTGCCAGCAGCCAAACAGGGGTGAGGACTGAAGCTTTCTTT. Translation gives CASSQTGVRTEAFF.